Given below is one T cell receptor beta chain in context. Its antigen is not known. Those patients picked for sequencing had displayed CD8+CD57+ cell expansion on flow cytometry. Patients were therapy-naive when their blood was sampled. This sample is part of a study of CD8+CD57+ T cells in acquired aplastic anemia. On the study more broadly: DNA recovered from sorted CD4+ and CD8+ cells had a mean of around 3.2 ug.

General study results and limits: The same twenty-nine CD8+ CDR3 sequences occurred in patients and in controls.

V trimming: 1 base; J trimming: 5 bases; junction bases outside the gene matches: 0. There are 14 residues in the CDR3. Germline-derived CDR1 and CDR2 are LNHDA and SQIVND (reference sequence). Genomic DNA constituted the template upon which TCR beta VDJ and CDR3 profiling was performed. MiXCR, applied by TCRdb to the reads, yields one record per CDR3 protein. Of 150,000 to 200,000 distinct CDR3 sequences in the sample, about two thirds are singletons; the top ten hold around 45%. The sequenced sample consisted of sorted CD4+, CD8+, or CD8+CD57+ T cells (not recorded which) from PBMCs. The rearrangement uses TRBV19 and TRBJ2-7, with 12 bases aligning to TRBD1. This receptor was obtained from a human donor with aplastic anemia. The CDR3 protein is CASSIGDRGHEQYF. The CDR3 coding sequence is TGTGCCAGTAGTATAGGGGACAGGGGGCACGAGCAGTACTTC.